This note documents a single T cell receptor (beta chain) sequence. In the PCR, 60 Vbeta and 13 Jbeta primers were used. Generated by immunoSEQ multiplex PCR, the TCRdb table keeps only in-frame clones and is missing some. The sample lists some 170,000 clones; approximately 78% were seen once. The data belong to a study of cytomegalovirus exposure and HLA in healthy donors. The overall study: A data release that came early held 80 million or so unique TCRs from HLA-typed donors.

As for the donors, each was a healthy bone marrow donor. V shed 2 bases and J 4 bases; nucleotides not matched to a gene: 2. CDR3 length: 15 amino acids. Germline CDR1 reads ENHRY; CDR2 reads SYGVKD. The sequence was obtained from a woman aged 25 to 39 in good health and CMV-seropositive. The sample consisted of PBMCs. The genes are TRBV10-3 and TRBJ1-5, with 10 bases lining up with TRBD1. CDR3 nucleotides: TGTGCCATCAGTGAGCGGGGACAGGGGAATCAGCCCCAGCATTTT. Amino acid sequence: CAISERGQGNQPQHF.